The clone carrying this TCR beta chain was recorded a few times. As yet, its antigen is unknown. The CDR3 totals 15 residues. Germline V CDR1 and CDR2: SGHVS, FQNEAQ. V dropped 4 bases and J dropped 2 bases, with 14 bases sitting between them. The data are from a study of post-analysis software for immune sequencing data. On the study more broadly: Clinical courses comprised relapsing-remitting, secondary progressive and progressive-relapsing multiple sclerosis. General study findings and limits: The F measure placed samples prepared in the same batch into strongly shared clusters. Normalized Chao1 diversity was significantly reduced in patients versus controls. Patients showed TRBV5-6, TRBV5-1 and TRBV20-1 among five TRBV segments more frequent than in controls.

Carried by the TCR beta cDNA libraries were unique molecular identifiers. Input of roughly 1 to 11 million T cells yielded some 500,000 cDNA molecules. TCRdb reprocessed the PCR reads with MiXCR, giving one entry per CDR3 protein. This table has about 820,000 distinct CDR3 sequences, around 50% appearing once. V and J are TRBV7-8 and TRBJ1-2; TRBD1 is a possible D gene (5 bases). Material for sequencing was blood. This TCR was sampled from a girl under 18 with multiple sclerosis. The CDR3 coding sequence is TGTGCCAGCAGCTCGATTTGGACATCCAACTATGGCTACACCTTC. Translation: CASSSIWTSNYGYTF.